Listed here are 30 T cell receptor beta chains from one sample, sequenced in a study of Ad26.COV2.S vaccination and SARS-CoV-2 variants. Treatment meaning: roughly 20 received Ad26.COV2.S at low or high dose, single or two shots; about 5 received placebo; per-sample allocation not given. Sampling happened 63 days after the first vaccine or placebo injection. The protocol was immunoSEQ multiplex PCR, while the TCRdb copy is restricted to in-frame clones and leaves out a portion. This table has a few hundred thousand clones, 90% appearing once. The specimen was peripheral blood, collected in a trial of Ad26.COV2.S vaccine versus placebo. All receptors come from a person aged 18-60 years who received the Ad26.COV2.S COVID-19 vaccine or a placebo.

The genes are TRBV28 and TRBJ2-7, with a tentative D call TRBD1 (5 bases). Germline CDR1 is MDHEN and CDR2 is SYDVKM. The CDR3 contains 13 residues. V was trimmed by 3 bases and J by 4 bases, leaving 10 bases between them. Here the CDR3 DNA reads TGTGCCAGCAGTTTGGGCAGGGCTTACGAGCAGTACGTC. Translated: CASSLGRAYEQYV.

This clone was seen only a few times. The chain joins TRBV2 to TRBJ2-7, with no clear D. V lost 5 bases to trimming and J lost 3 bases, with 11 bases between them. The CDR3 has 13 amino acids. The germline CDR1 and CDR2 sequences are SNHLY and FYNNEI. The CDR3 is CASSLDRNYEQYV. In DNA form, the CDR3 reads TGTGCCAGCAGTCTAGATCGTAACTACGAGCAGTACGTC.

This chain uses TRBV24-1 with TRBJ2-7; weak D call: TRBD1 (6 bases). The CDR3 length is 14 residues. CDR1 and CDR2 (germline): KGHDR, SFDVKD. The V gene lost 4 bases and the J gene lost 3 bases, with 12 bases spanning the gap. This chain's CDR3 is CATSERDTDYEQYV. In nucleotides, the CDR3 is TGTGCCACCAGTGAAAGGGACACCGACTACGAGCAGTACGTC.

The J gene is TRBJ1-2, the V gene TRBV19; tentatively, D is TRBD1 (6 bases). Between the trimmed V and J ends, which lost 5 bases and 0 bases, there was a span of 16 bases. CDR1 is LNHDA and CDR2 is SQIVND in the germline V gene (reference sequence). The CDR3 sequence is 16 residues long. Written as DNA, the CDR3 is TGTGCCAGTAGTGGCTCCTGGACAGCAGCTAACTATGGCTACACCTTC. Residues: CASSGSWTAANYGYTF.

The count of this clone is one. J is TRBJ1-1 and V is TRBV4-3; tentatively, D is TRBD1 (5 bases). Germline-derived CDR1 and CDR2 are LGHNA and YSLEER. The CDR3 loop spans 13 amino acids. The ends were cut back, 6 bases at V and 4 bases at J, with 12 bases in the middle. The CDR3, as DNA: TGCGCCAGCAGTCATTATGGGGGCACTGAAGCTTTCTTT. It is translated as CASSHYGGTEAFF.

The CDR3, as DNA: TGTGCCAGCAGCCCCATGGCGGGAGGGGCTTACACAGATACGCAGTATTTT. Residues: CASSPMAGGAYTDTQYF. The rearrangement uses TRBV7-6 and TRBJ2-3, with 9 bases aligning to TRBD2. With 5 bases clipped from V and 2 bases from J, the junction kept 11 bases outside the gene matches. CDR1 is SGHVS, CDR2 FNYEAQ, per germline. The CDR3 totals 17 residues.

The V call is TRBV28, the J call TRBJ1-4; D not certain. Trimming cost V 3 bases and J 10 bases, with 12 bases left between them. Germline loops: CDR1 MDHEN, CDR2 SYDVKM. This CDR3 has 13 amino acids. For the CDR3, the DNA is TGTGCCAGCAGTTTTGAGTTCGGTAGAAAACTGTTTTTT. Amino acid sequence: CASSFEFGRKLFF.

This clone was seen a few times. This sequence joins TRBV11-3 and TRBJ1-6, with 9 bases matching TRBD1. The CDR3 has 16 amino acids. Per germline, CDR1 SGHNT and CDR2 YENEEA. The ends lost 5 bases at V and 9 bases at J; junction bases unmatched: 11. In DNA, the CDR3 is TGTGCCAGCAGCCCGACAGGGGGGATTTCTGTTTCACCCCTCCACTTT. Translating gives CASSPTGGISVSPLHF.

This clone has only one observation. V is TRBV6-6 and J is TRBJ1-1; no clear D. V lost 6 bases to trimming and J lost 7 bases, with 24 bases between them. There are 16 residues in the CDR3. CDR1 and CDR2 from the germline V gene are MNHNY and SVGAGI (reference sequence). Here the CDR3 DNA reads TGTGCCAGCAGAACCGGGAAGCCCCTTGCCCCCCATGAAGCTTTCTTT. This translates into CASRTGKPLAPHEAFF.

This chain links TRBV3-1 (or the pseudogene TRBV3-2) with TRBJ2-1; TRBD2 might be the D (5 bases). This CDR3 region has 17 residues. CDR1 LGHDT and CDR2 YNNKEL come from the germline V gene (reference sequence). Trimming took off 3 bases at V and 0 bases at J, with 15 bases between the two ends. This CDR3 is CASSHPKLAVSYNEQFF. In nucleotides, the CDR3 is TGTGCCAGCAGCCACCCTAAGCTAGCAGTCTCCTACAATGAGCAGTTCTTC.

The chain carries TRBV6-4 and TRBJ1-2; D is perhaps TRBD1 (5 bases). The CDR3 sequence is 13 residues long. The germline CDR1 and CDR2 sequences are MRHNA and SNTAGT. V gave up 8 bases and J gave up 7 bases, with 17 bases separating them. CDR3 in amino acids: CASQGEGTSGYTF. The CDR3 DNA is TGTGCCAGCCAAGGGGAGGGTACAAGTGGCTACACCTTC.

The chain carries TRBV4-3 and TRBJ2-2, with TRBD2 matching 11 bases. This CDR3 contains 19 residues. The germline CDR1 and CDR2 sequences are LGHNA and YSLEER. The ends lost 0 bases at V and 3 bases at J; junction bases unmatched: 9. CDR3 nucleotides: TGCGCCAGCAGCCAAGAAAATAGTCTAGCGGGGGGATACACCGGGGAGCTGTTTTTT. This gives the protein CASSQENSLAGGYTGELFF.

This rearrangement joins TRBV9 to TRBJ1-1; D is unresolved. Germline loops: CDR1 SGDLS, CDR2 YYNGEE. V gave up 0 bases and J gave up 3 bases, with 18 bases separating them. This CDR3 spans 17 amino acids. The CDR3 loop is CASSVVPFDNWDTEAFF. In DNA, the CDR3 is TGTGCCAGCAGCGTAGTCCCCTTCGACAATTGGGACACTGAAGCTTTCTTT.

The chain carries TRBV5-4 and TRBJ2-3; a possible D gene is TRBD2 (7 bases). Deletions cut 4 bases from V and 2 bases from J, with 14 bases between. There are 15 residues in the CDR3. Germline CDR1 SGHNT, CDR2 YYREEE (reference sequence). CDR3 DNA: TGTGCCAGCAGCGCTGGCGGGGGCCACACAGATACGCAGTATTTT. It encodes CASSAGGGHTDTQYF.

V and J are TRBV30 and TRBJ2-1, with TRBD1 matching over 7 bases. The CDR3 consists of 15 residues. Germline V CDR1 and CDR2: GTSNPN, SVGIG (reference sequence). Trimming took 4 bases from V and 13 from J; bases not matched to a gene: 19. CDR3 sequence (DNA): TGTGCCTGGACCAACGGGTTGGGACAGTCTGACCGCCAGTTCTTC. As protein: CAWTNGLGQSDRQFF.

This chain links TRBV7-9 with TRBJ1-2, with a tentative D call TRBD1 (6 bases). In germline, CDR1 is SEHNR, CDR2 FQNEAQ (reference sequence). The CDR3 totals 15 residues. Trimming cost V 1 base and J 8 bases, with 17 bases left between them. The CDR3 spells CASSLGAWTVEGYTF. CDR3 coding DNA: TGTGCCAGCAGCTTAGGGGCTTGGACAGTAGAGGGCTACACCTTC. Full variable domain (rest looked up from reference TRBV7-9 and TRBJ1-2): DTGVSQNPRHKITKRGQNVTFRCDPISEHNRLYWYRQTLGQGPEFLTYFQNEAQLEKSRLLSDRFSAERPKGSFSTLEIQRTEQGDSAMYLCASSLGAWTVEGYTFGSGTRLTVV.

The J gene is TRBJ2-7, the V gene TRBV4-1; no firm D call. Germline CDR1 and CDR2: MGHRA and YSYEKL. The CDR3 runs 15 residues. V was trimmed by 1 base and J by 0 bases, leaving 10 bases between them. The CDR3 DNA reads as TGCGCCAGCAGCCAAGGTCATGGCCCCTCCTACGAGCAGTACTTC. Translation gives CASSQGHGPSYEQYF.

This clone was recorded a few times. The gene calls are TRBV6-5 and TRBJ2-3; D is undetermined. CDR3 length: 13 amino acids. Trimming pared 6 bases from V and 4 bases from J, leaving 11 bases between. Germline-derived CDR1 and CDR2 are MNHEY and SVGAGI. Here the CDR3 reads CASRKDGSDTQYF. Written as DNA, the CDR3 is TGTGCCAGCAGAAAGGACGGGTCAGATACGCAGTATTTT.

The chain couples TRBV4-3 to TRBJ1-6, with D possibly matching TRBD1 (5 bases). The V gene's germline CDR1 is LGHNA and CDR2 YSLEER. The CDR3 has 16 amino acids. V shed 0 bases and J shed 2 bases, with 8 bases lying between them. DNA for the CDR3: TGCGCCAGCAGCCAAGATATGACAGCCTATAATTCACCCCTCCACTTT. Protein sequence: CASSQDMTAYNSPLHF.

The chain combines TRBV30 with TRBJ1-1; 7 bases fit TRBD1. CDR1 and CDR2 from the germline V gene are GTSNPN and SVGIG (reference sequence). V was clipped by 2 bases and J by 3 bases; unmatched bases: 6. This CDR3 is built from 14 residues. The CDR3 loop is CAWSRTGYYTEAFF. CDR3 nucleotides: TGTGCCTGGAGTAGGACAGGCTACTACACTGAAGCTTTCTTT.

This clone was seen once. The genes are TRBV29-1 and TRBJ2-7; perhaps TRBD1 as D (5 bases). The germline V gene encodes CDR1 SQVTM and CDR2 ANQGSEA. The CDR3 has 14 amino acids. The ends were cut back, 1 base at V and 2 bases at J, with 12 bases in the middle. The CDR3 coding sequence is TGCAGCGTTGAAGGGCAGGGTGAGACCTACGAGCAGTACTTC. This codes for CSVEGQGETYEQYF.

The gene calls are TRBV5-1 and TRBJ2-3; 11 nucleotides line up with TRBD2. Germline CDR1 is SGHRS and CDR2 is YFSETQ. CDR3 size: 15 residues. With 7 bases clipped from V and 2 bases from J, the junction kept 6 bases outside the gene matches. The CDR3 loop reads CASLTSGDPTDTQYF. In DNA form, the CDR3 reads TGCGCCAGCTTGACTAGCGGGGACCCCACAGATACGCAGTATTTT.

CDR3 nucleotides: TGTGCCAGCTCACCACCCTATCGGGGAAAAGGGGGCACTGAAGCTTTCTTT. It specifies CASSPPYRGKGGTEAFF. The chain recombines TRBV18 with TRBJ1-1; D perhaps matches TRBD1 (6 bases). The CDR3 length is 17 residues. CDR1 is KGHSH and CDR2 is LQKENI in the germline V gene. Trimming cost V 0 bases and J 4 bases, with 18 bases left between them.

This chain joins TRBV5-1 and TRBJ2-3; 9 bases are a match to TRBD2. Germline loops: CDR1 SGHRS, CDR2 YFSETQ. J was trimmed by 0 bases and V by 0 bases; bases with no gene match: 11. The CDR3 sequence is 19 residues long. The CDR3 sequence is CASSLAVTSGDHSTDTQYF. The CDR3 DNA is TGCGCCAGCAGCTTGGCAGTGACTAGCGGAGACCATAGCACAGATACGCAGTATTTT.

The chain couples TRBV5-4 to TRBJ1-2; D perhaps matches TRBD1 (5 bases). The CDR3 sequence is 14 residues long. Trimming pared 5 bases from V and 2 bases from J, leaving 13 bases between. CDR1 and CDR2 from the germline V gene are SGHNT and YYREEE (reference sequence). The CDR3 sequence is CASSLSRDNYGYTF. CDR3 nucleotides: TGTGCCAGCAGTCTTTCCAGGGACAACTATGGCTACACCTTC.

This sequence joins TRBV10-3 and TRBJ2-3, with D possibly called TRBD1 or TRBD2 (6 bases each). V lost 8 bases, J lost 5 bases, and 17 bases lay in between. This CDR3 region has 14 residues. CDR1 is ENHRY, CDR2 SYGVKD, per germline. The CDR3 coding sequence is TGTGCCATCGCCTTTGAGGGGGGTAAAGATACGCAGTATTTT. Its protein product is CAIAFEGGKDTQYF.

V gene TRBV21-1 combines with J gene TRBJ2-7; the D segment call TRBD2 is taken from the table without a DNA check. TRBV21-1 is deemed a pseudogene. The length of the CDR3 is 16 residues. The CDR3 bases are TGTGCCAGCAGCAGCTCCGGGACTCTTACCCTTTACGAGCAGTACGTC. The encoded protein is CASSSSGTLTLYEQYV.

The rearrangement links TRBV13 to TRBJ1-2, with D unclear. The CDR3 is made up of 13 amino acids. CDR1 and CDR2 (germline): PRHDT, FYEKMQ (reference sequence). Trimming shortened V by 5 bases and J by 0 bases, and 7 bases separated the two germline ends. CDR3 coding DNA: TGTGCCAGCAGCCAGACGTCTAACTATGGCTACACCTTC. Translated: CASSQTSNYGYTF.

The gene calls are TRBV5-1 and TRBJ2-1, with 9 bases fitting TRBD2. V shed 4 bases and J 5 bases; nucleotides not matched to a gene: 7. CDR1 and CDR2 from the germline V gene are SGHRS and YFSETQ. This CDR3 is built from 15 residues. CDR3 nucleotides: TGCGCCAGCAGCCTTCTAGCGGGGAACGACAATGAGCAGTTCTTC. This codes for CASSLLAGNDNEQFF.

J is TRBJ1-4 and V is TRBV27; D is perhaps TRBD1 (5 bases). The germline CDR1 and CDR2 sequences are MNHEY and SMNVEV (reference sequence). The CDR3 consists of 16 residues. Trimming took off 6 bases at V and 2 bases at J, with 16 bases between the two ends. This CDR3 reads CASSRYEGVTNEKLFF. Written as DNA, the CDR3 is TGTGCCAGCAGCCGATACGAAGGGGTCACTAATGAAAAACTGTTTTTT.